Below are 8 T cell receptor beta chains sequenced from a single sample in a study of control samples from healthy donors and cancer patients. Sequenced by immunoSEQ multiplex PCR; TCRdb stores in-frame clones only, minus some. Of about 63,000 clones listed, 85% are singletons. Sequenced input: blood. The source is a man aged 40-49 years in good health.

The CDR3: CASSPGQGAYRDYEQYF. The CDR3 bases are TGTGCCAGCAGTCCCGGACAGGGGGCTTATAGGGACTACGAGCAGTACTTC. This chain links TRBV28 with TRBJ2-7; 11 nucleotides line up with TRBD1. This CDR3 comprises 17 residues. The junction had 12 bases not matched to a gene; V was cut back by 5 bases and J by 3 bases. Germline V CDR1 and CDR2: MDHEN, SYDVKM.

The CDR3 DNA is TGTGCCAGCTCACTACAGGTTTCCTACAATGAGCAGTTCTTC. The encoded protein is CASSLQVSYNEQFF. The chain couples TRBV18 to TRBJ2-1, with a weak D call TRBD1 (5 bases). Trimming removed 4 bases from V and 1 base from J, with 8 bases in between. In germline, CDR1 is KGHSH, CDR2 LQKENI. The CDR3 contains 14 residues.

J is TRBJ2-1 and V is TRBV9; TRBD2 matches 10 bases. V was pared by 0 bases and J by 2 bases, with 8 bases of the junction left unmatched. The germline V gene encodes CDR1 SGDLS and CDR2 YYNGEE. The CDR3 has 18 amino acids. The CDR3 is CASSVGLAGVVPYNEQFF. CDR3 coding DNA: TGTGCCAGCAGCGTAGGCCTAGCGGGGGTTGTTCCCTACAATGAGCAGTTCTTC.

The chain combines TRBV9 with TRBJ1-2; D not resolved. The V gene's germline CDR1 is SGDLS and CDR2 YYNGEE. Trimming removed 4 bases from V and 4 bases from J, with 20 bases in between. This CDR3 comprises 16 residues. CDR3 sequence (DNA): TGTGCCAGCAGCCCCCCAGGAGGGTCTTACAGCTATGGCTACACCTTC. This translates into CASSPPGGSYSYGYTF.

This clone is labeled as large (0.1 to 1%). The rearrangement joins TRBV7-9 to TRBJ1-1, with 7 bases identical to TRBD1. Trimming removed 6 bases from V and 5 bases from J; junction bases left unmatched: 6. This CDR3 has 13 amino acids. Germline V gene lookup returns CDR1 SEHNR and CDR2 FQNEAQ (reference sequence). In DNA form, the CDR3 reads TGTGCCAGCAGAATCACAGGGGAAACTGAAGCTTTCTTT. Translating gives CASRITGETEAFF.

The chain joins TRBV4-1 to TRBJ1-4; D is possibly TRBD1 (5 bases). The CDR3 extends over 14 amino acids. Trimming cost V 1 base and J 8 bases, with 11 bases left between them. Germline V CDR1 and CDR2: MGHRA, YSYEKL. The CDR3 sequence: CASSQAGQYEKLFF. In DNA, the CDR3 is TGCGCCAGCAGCCAAGCAGGGCAGTACGAAAAACTGTTTTTT.

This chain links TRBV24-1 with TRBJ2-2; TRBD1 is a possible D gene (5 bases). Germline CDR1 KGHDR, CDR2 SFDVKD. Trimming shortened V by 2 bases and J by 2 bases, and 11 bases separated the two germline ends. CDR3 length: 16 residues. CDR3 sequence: CATSDSGRANTGELFF. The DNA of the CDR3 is TGTGCCACCAGTGATTCGGGCAGGGCAAACACCGGGGAGCTGTTTTTT.

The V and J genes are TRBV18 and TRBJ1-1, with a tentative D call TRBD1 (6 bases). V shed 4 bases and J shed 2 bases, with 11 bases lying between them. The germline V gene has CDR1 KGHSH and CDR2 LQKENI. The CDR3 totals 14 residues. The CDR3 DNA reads TGTGCCAGCTCACAGCAGACAGGCAACACTGAAGCTTTCTTT. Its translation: CASSQQTGNTEAFF.